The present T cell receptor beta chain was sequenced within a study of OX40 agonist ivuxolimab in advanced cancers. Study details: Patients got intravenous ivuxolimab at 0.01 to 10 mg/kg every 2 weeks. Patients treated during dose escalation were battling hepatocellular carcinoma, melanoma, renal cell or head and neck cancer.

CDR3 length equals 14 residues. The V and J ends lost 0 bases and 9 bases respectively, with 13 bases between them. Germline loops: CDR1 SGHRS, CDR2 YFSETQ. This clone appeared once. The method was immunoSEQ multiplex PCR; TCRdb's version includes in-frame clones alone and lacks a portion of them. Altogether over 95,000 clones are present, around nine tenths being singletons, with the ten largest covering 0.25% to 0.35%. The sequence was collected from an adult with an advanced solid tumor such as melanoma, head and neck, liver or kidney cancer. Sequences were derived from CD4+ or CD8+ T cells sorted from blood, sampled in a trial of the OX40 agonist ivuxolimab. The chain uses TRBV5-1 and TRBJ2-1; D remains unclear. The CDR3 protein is CASSLDDANGEQFF. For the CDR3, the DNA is TGCGCCAGCAGCTTGGATGACGCTAACGGTGAGCAGTTCTTC.